This T cell receptor beta chain stems from a study of T-cell reconstitution after alpha-beta-depleted transplantation in children. This clonotype was counted ten times or more. The antigen remains unidentified. Library preparation (for TCRbeta) was performed with unique molecular identifiers. TCRdb reanalysed the PCR reads using MiXCR and keeps one entry per CDR3 protein. The table lists approximately 300,000 distinct CDR3 sequences, 10% of them singletons. Trimming took off 6 bases at V and 0 bases at J, with 12 bases between the two ends. The CDR3 sequence is 15 residues long. Per the germline V gene, CDR1 is MNHEY and CDR2 is SVGEGT. The study's findings and limits: Surviving recipient T cells and intrathymic progenitors accounted for some patients' high TCRbeta diversity at day 60. At one year after transplant, newly produced T cells mostly accounted for T-cell counts and diversity. Several hundred rapidly expanded clones from non-depleted graft cells reportedly supplied alpha-beta T cells about two months post-transplant.

The chain links TRBV6-2 or TRBV6-3 to TRBJ1-5; D unresolved. The sample in question was PBMCs, obtained before TCRalphabeta/CD19-depleted stem cell transplant. This TCR derives from a boy younger than two with acute myeloid leukemia, due to receive a stem cell transplant. The CDR3 coding sequence is TGTGCCAGCAGCCCGGGTCCGTATAGCAATCAGCCCCAGCATTTT. Translated, it gives CASSPGPYSNQPQHF.